The next 22 T cell receptor beta chains were all read from a single sample in a study of identical twins. TCRdb fed the 5' RACE reads into MiXCR, producing one record per CDR3 protein. The sample shows 1,800,000 or so distinct CDR3 sequences, around 29% of them seen only once. Input material: cord blood. Receptors originate from a newborn girl in good health.

About this clonotype: One end of the junction does not line up with germline, which may come from a read error. This chain connects TRBV4-2 to TRBJ1-1; D gene uncertain. This CDR3 is 15 amino acids long. Germline V lookup: CDR1 LGHNA, CDR2 YNFKEQ. The CDR3 spells CVSSQPFEGNTEAFF. CDR3 in DNA: TGTGTCAGCAGCCAACCCTTCGAGGGGAACACTGAAGCTTTCTTT.

The chain links TRBV20-1 to TRBJ1-4, with a tentative D call TRBD1 (6 bases). This CDR3 region has 13 residues. The V end lost 7 bases, the J end lost 0 bases, and 9 bases lay between the germline ends. CDR1 is DFQATT and CDR2 is SNEGSKA in the germline V gene (reference sequence). This CDR3 is CSVQGPTNEKLFF. In nucleotides, the CDR3 is TGCAGTGTCCAGGGGCCAACTAATGAAAAACTGTTTTTT.

This clonotype was recorded at least ten times. The chain recombines TRBV20-1 with TRBJ2-3; no firm D call. The germline V gene encodes CDR1 DFQATT and CDR2 SNEGSKA (reference sequence). V lost 2 bases and J lost 4, with 4 bases in between. CDR3 length: 11 residues. The CDR3 protein is CSARSPDTQYF. CDR3 DNA sequence: TGCAGTGCTAGATCACCAGATACGCAGTATTTT.

In this sample, this clonotype turned up a few times. The chain joins TRBV20-1 to TRBJ2-3; D may match TRBD1 or TRBD2 (6 bases each). This CDR3 contains 15 residues. Germline CDR1 and CDR2: DFQATT and SNEGSKA (reference sequence). The ends were cut back, 3 bases at V and 4 bases at J, with 17 bases in the middle. This CDR3 is CSARGRTASPDTQYF. The CDR3 bases are TGCAGTGCTAGGGGGAGGACAGCCTCACCAGATACGCAGTATTTT.

The V call is TRBV20-1, the J call TRBJ2-1; D perhaps matches TRBD1 (5 bases). The CDR3 is 17 residues long. The V gene lost 1 base and the J gene lost 9 bases, with 25 bases spanning the gap. The V gene's germline CDR1 is DFQATT and CDR2 SNEGSKA (reference sequence). CDR3 residues: CSARGRDWGPRPGEQFF. As DNA, the CDR3 is TGCAGTGCTAGAGGGAGAGATTGGGGCCCCCGTCCCGGTGAGCAGTTCTTC.

This sequence joins TRBV14 and TRBJ2-5; TRBD2 aligns across 11 bases. Trimming removed 3 bases from V and 2 bases from J; junction bases left unmatched: 5. The CDR3 loop spans 16 amino acids. CDR1 is SGHDN and CDR2 is FVKESK in the germline V gene. CDR3 amino acids: CASSHLGLAAQETQYF. In DNA, the CDR3 is TGTGCCAGCAGCCACCTGGGACTAGCGGCGCAAGAGACCCAGTACTTC.

The gene calls are TRBV3-1 and TRBJ2-1; D unclear. Germline CDR1 is LGHDT and CDR2 is YNNKEL (reference sequence). The CDR3 spans 14 residues. V lost 0 bases and J lost 0, with 3 bases in between. The CDR3 DNA sequence: TGTGCCAGCAGCCAAGATAACTCCTACAATGAGCAGTTCTTC. It yields the protein CASSQDNSYNEQFF.

This clonotype was seen more than once but under ten times. The chain joins TRBV18 to TRBJ1-4; D not resolved. V lost 8 bases and J 6 bases, leaving 16 bases between the germline ends. CDR1 and CDR2 (germline): KGHSH, LQKENI. The CDR3 loop spans 14 amino acids. CDR3 nucleotide sequence: TGTGCCAGCAGGATGAGCGGTGGCGATGAAAAACTGTTTTTT. This sequence encodes CASRMSGGDEKLFF. Full variable domain (missing parts from reference TRBV18 and TRBJ1-4): NAGVMQNPRHLVRRRGQEARLRCSPMKGHSHVYWYRQLPEEGLKFMVYLQKENIIDESGMPKERFSAEFPKEGPSILRIQQVVRGDSAAYFCASRMSGGDEKLFFGSGTQLSVL.

This clonotype appeared a few times. The V call is TRBV12-3 or TRBV12-4, the J call TRBJ1-2; TRBD1 aligns across 7 bases. The CDR3 covers 13 residues. With 6 bases clipped from V and 5 bases from J, the junction kept 6 bases outside the gene matches. The CDR3 nucleotides read TGTGCCAGCAGCCACGGACAGGTTTATGGCTACACCTTC. It encodes CASSHGQVYGYTF.

This chain connects TRBV6-1 to TRBJ1-2; D gene ambiguous. The V end was cut by 6 bases, the J end by 8 bases, with 16 bases between. The CDR3 length is 13 residues. Germline assignment: CDR1 MNHNS and CDR2 SASEGT. CDR3 in amino acids: CASRPPPTEGYTF. The CDR3 nucleotides read TGTGCCAGCAGGCCGCCCCCTACGGAGGGCTACACCTTC.

In the case of this clonotype: A much larger clone differs by one base, so this may be a read error. V usage is TRBV28 and J usage is TRBJ2-5; the D gene is possibly TRBD1 (5 bases). The V and J ends lost 9 bases and 11 bases respectively, with 22 bases between them. Germline lookup yields CDR1 MDHEN and CDR2 SYDVKM. This CDR3 region has 13 residues. Here the CDR3 DNA reads TGTGCCAGTCAGACCAGGGTATCCTACGGGCAGTACTTC. The encoded protein is CASQTRVSYGQYF.

The chain recombines TRBV7-9 with TRBJ2-1; D not resolved. The ends were cut back, 5 bases at V and 9 bases at J, with 8 bases in the middle. This CDR3 spans 11 amino acids. From germline, CDR1 is SEHNR and CDR2 FQNEAQ (reference sequence). In DNA, the CDR3 is TGTGCCAGCAGCCCAGTTGTTGAGCAGTTCTTC. Protein sequence: CASSPVVEQFF.

This clonotype was seen a single time. Just one base apart from a much larger clone, this may be a read error. V usage is TRBV10-3 and J usage is TRBJ2-5; D is unclear. Germline loops: CDR1 ENHRY, CDR2 SYGVKD. CDR3 length: 13 amino acids. V shed 6 bases and J shed 2 bases, with 10 bases lying between them. The CDR3 DNA reads as TGTGCCATCAGGGATCACACTCAAGAGACCCAGTACTTC. Translated: CAIRDHTQETQYF.

The genes are TRBV20-1 and TRBJ1-6; D is perhaps TRBD1 (5 bases). Looked up from germline, CDR1 is DFQATT and CDR2 is SNEGSKA (reference sequence). This CDR3 region has 16 residues. V was clipped by 0 bases and J by 6 bases, with 15 bases between them. The CDR3 reads CSARDQPGRRNSPLHF. CDR3 bases: TGCAGTGCTAGAGATCAGCCAGGGAGGCGTAATTCACCCCTCCACTTT.

This clonotype was detected a few times. J is TRBJ1-5 and V is TRBV27; 7 bases are a match to TRBD1. The CDR3 runs 17 residues. The V gene end was trimmed by 2 bases and the J gene end by 0 bases; junction bases not matched to a gene: 7. The germline V gene has CDR1 MNHEY and CDR2 SMNVEV (reference sequence). CDR3: CASSLRQGVYSNQPQHF. CDR3 coding DNA: TGTGCCAGCAGTTTACGGCAGGGGGTGTATAGCAATCAGCCCCAGCATTTT.

At least ten counts were recorded for this clonotype. This chain connects TRBV6-6 to TRBJ1-2; D possibly corresponds to TRBD1 (6 bases). V was trimmed by 2 bases and J by 8 bases, leaving 12 bases between them. The germline CDR1 and CDR2 sequences are MNHNY and SVGAGI (reference sequence). CDR3 length: 13 residues. The CDR3 is CASSYEGVSGYTF. In DNA, the CDR3 is TGTGCCAGCAGTTACGAGGGGGTTTCAGGCTACACCTTC.

DNA of the CDR3: TGCGCCAGCAGCTCCGGAGGCTGGAGACCGTTAAACTATGGCTACACCTTC. As protein: CASSSGGWRPLNYGYTF. The V gene is TRBV5-1, the J gene TRBJ1-2, with D hard to call. The CDR3 extends over 17 amino acids. Germline CDR1 reads SGHRS; CDR2 reads YFSETQ. The V gene lost 3 bases and the J gene lost 2 bases, with 20 bases spanning the gap.

A few counts support this clonotype. The chain is built from TRBV5-8 and TRBJ2-3; 8 positions match TRBD1. Trimming took 4 bases from V and 2 from J; bases not matched to a gene: 6. This CDR3 has 15 residues. Germline-derived CDR1 and CDR2 are SGHTS and YDEGEE. CDR3 residues: CASSKGQGDTDTQYF. Written as DNA, the CDR3 is TGTGCCAGCAGCAAAGGACAGGGAGACACAGATACGCAGTATTTT.

This clonotype has a handful of counts. This chain connects TRBV5-1 to TRBJ2-3, with D maybe TRBD1 (5 bases). CDR3 size: 13 residues. CDR1 is SGHRS and CDR2 is YFSETQ in the germline V gene. Between the trimmed V and J ends, which lost 6 bases and 4 bases, there was a span of 12 bases. This chain's CDR3 is CASTHLGPDTQYF. The CDR3 coding sequence is TGCGCCAGCACCCACTTGGGGCCAGATACGCAGTATTTT.

The gene calls are TRBV25-1 and TRBJ2-3; 8 bases line up with TRBD1. V gave up 8 bases and J gave up 5 bases; unmatched junction bases: 6. The CDR3 is 13 amino acids. Looked up from germline, CDR1 is MGHDK and CDR2 is SYGVNS. CDR3 nucleotide sequence: TGTGCCAGCTCAGTAACAGGGGGAGATACGCAGTATTTT. Translated: CASSVTGGDTQYF.

This clonotype came up many times. The chain employs TRBV28 and TRBJ2-3, with 8 positions matching TRBD1. There are 14 residues in the CDR3. The V and J ends lost 6 bases and 6 bases, in that order; junction bases with no gene match: 8. Germline V gene sequence: CDR1 MDHEN, CDR2 SYDVKM. CDR3 bases: TGTGCCAGCAGCCCCGGACAGGGTCCGGATACGCAGTATTTT. Translation gives CASSPGQGPDTQYF.

The chain carries TRBV27 and TRBJ2-7, with D perhaps TRBD2 (6 bases). V was clipped by 0 bases and J by 10 bases, with 16 bases between them. The CDR3 contains 14 residues. In germline, CDR1 is MNHEY, CDR2 SMNVEV (reference sequence). DNA of the CDR3: TGTGCCAGCAGTTTATCCGGCTCCGCGGGGCCCCAGTACTTC. It encodes CASSLSGSAGPQYF.